The clone carrying this TCR beta chain has a count of ten or more. Its antigen is undetermined. The CDR3 is made up of 15 amino acids. V lost 3 bases and J 5 bases, leaving 16 bases between the germline ends. From germline, CDR1 is LGHNA and CDR2 YSLEER. It was by 5'RACE with 10-nucleotide random UMIs that the cDNA was made. A single record per CDR3 protein comes from TCRdb applying MiXCR to the 5' RACE reads. Of roughly 71,000 distinct CDR3 sequences listed, approximately 4.1% are singletons. The sample belongs to a study of neurological immune-mediated disorders. Study-wide points: None of the CDR3 amino acid sequences in expanded clones turned up in more than one subject, which points to private repertoires in all groups.

The rearrangement links TRBV4-3 to TRBJ1-2, with D perhaps TRBD1 (5 bases). Sample: PBMCs. The sequence came from a young man with multiple sclerosis. The CDR3 sequence is CASSHGGVGGYGYTF. For the CDR3, the DNA is TGCGCCAGCAGCCACGGGGGGGTCGGAGGTTATGGCTACACCTTC.